The 11 T cell receptor beta chains presented below share a single source sample, sequenced in a study of technical replicates of blood from several donors. Clones were sequenced by immunoSEQ multiplex PCR, and TCRdb holds only the in-frame ones, with some missing. The table has approximately 93,000 clones, roughly 94% seen once; the top ten hold 0.26%. The specimen sequenced was T cells isolated from PBMCs. The receptor set was obtained from a human donor in good health.

V usage is TRBV7-9 and J usage is TRBJ1-5, with D perhaps TRBD1 (5 bases). CDR1 SEHNR and CDR2 FQNEAQ come from the germline V gene (reference sequence). The CDR3 is 16 amino acids. V was clipped by 5 bases and J by 4 bases, with 18 bases between them. CDR3: CASSQTHGASNQPQHF. CDR3 in DNA: TGTGCCAGCAGCCAAACTCATGGGGCCTCTAATCAGCCCCAGCATTTT. Together with reference TRBV7-9 and TRBJ1-5, the CDR3 gives the full variable domain: DTGVSQNPRHKITKRGQNVTFRCDPISEHNRLYWYRQTLGQGPEFLTYFQNEAQLEKSRLLSDRFSAERPKGSFSTLEIQRTEQGDSAMYLCASSQTHGASNQPQHFGDGTRLSIL.

In this sample, this clone turned up a few times. The chain is built from TRBV2 and TRBJ1-4; D ambiguous. The germline CDR1 and CDR2 sequences are SNHLY and FYNNEI. V was clipped by 8 bases and J by 7 bases, with 5 bases between them. The CDR3 extends over 10 amino acids. The CDR3 loop reads CASGAEKLFF. The CDR3 region has the DNA TGTGCCAGCGGAGCTGAAAAACTGTTTTTT. Using reference TRBV2 and TRBJ1-4 for the parts outside the CDR3, the full variable domain is EPEVTQTPSHQVTQMGQEVILRCVPISNHLYFYWYRQILGQKVEFLVSFYNNEISEKSEIFDDQFSVERPDGSNFTLKIRSTKLEDSAMYFCASGAEKLFFGSGTQLSVL.

The chain combines TRBV4-1 with TRBJ2-5; D possibly corresponds to TRBD1 (6 bases). V lost 3 bases to trimming and J lost 4 bases, with 9 bases between them. The CDR3 loop spans 13 amino acids. Germline CDR1 reads MGHRA; CDR2 reads YSYEKL. Here the CDR3 reads CASSQKGVETQYF. CDR3 DNA: TGCGCCAGCAGCCAGAAGGGGGTAGAGACCCAGTACTTC.

The chain uses TRBV6-1 and TRBJ1-1; 7 bases match TRBD1. V lost 3 bases and J lost 0; bases outside the gene matches: 4. Germline V gives CDR1 MNHNS, CDR2 SASEGT. The CDR3 is made up of 15 amino acids. CDR3 bases: TGTGCCAGCAGTGACTCCGGGACAGTGAACACTGAAGCTTTCTTT. Amino acid sequence: CASSDSGTVNTEAFF.

This rearrangement joins TRBV9 to TRBJ1-2; D perhaps matches TRBD1 (6 bases). The V gene lost 4 bases and the J gene lost 2 bases, with 18 bases spanning the gap. Germline lookup yields CDR1 SGDLS and CDR2 YYNGEE. The CDR3 is 16 amino acids. CDR3 nucleotides: TGTGCCAGCAGCCCCATGGGCGACAGGCCAAACTATGGCTACACCTTC. It yields the protein CASSPMGDRPNYGYTF.

The chain links TRBV11-3 to TRBJ2-7; tentatively, D is TRBD2 (6 bases). CDR1 SGHNT and CDR2 YENEEA come from the germline V gene. CDR3 length: 13 amino acids. The V end lost 7 bases, the J end lost 6 bases, and 16 bases lay between the germline ends. CDR3 DNA: TGTGCCAGCATGGTGGGGCAGGGAGGCGAGCAGTACTTC. This sequence encodes CASMVGQGGEQYF.

This clone was seen once. The V and J genes are TRBV28 and TRBJ1-2; D ambiguous. Germline values: CDR1 MDHEN, CDR2 SYDVKM. Deletions cut 2 bases from V and 4 bases from J, with 20 bases between. The CDR3 is 17 residues long. The CDR3 DNA reads as TGTGCCAGCAGTTTAATCGGCAGCTTCGGGGTTACCTATGGCTACACCTTC. It specifies CASSLIGSFGVTYGYTF.

The DNA for the CDR3 is TGTGCCAGCAGCCGTCAAACAGACAACACCGGGGAGCTGTTTTTT. Translating gives CASSRQTDNTGELFF. This chain uses TRBV6-1 with TRBJ2-2, with D hard to call. Germline values: CDR1 MNHNS, CDR2 SASEGT. The CDR3 consists of 15 residues. V lost 6 bases to trimming and J lost 2 bases, with 13 bases between them.

This chain connects TRBV28 to TRBJ2-7, with D perhaps matching TRBD2 (6 bases). The germline V and J ends were trimmed by 2 bases and 5 bases, with 13 bases remaining between them. The germline V gene encodes CDR1 MDHEN and CDR2 SYDVKM. The CDR3 is 14 residues long. The CDR3 region is CASSLQFRGNEQYF. The CDR3 region has the DNA TGTGCCAGCAGTTTACAGTTCCGGGGGAACGAGCAGTACTTC.

This chain connects TRBV4-1 to TRBJ1-2, with D maybe TRBD1 (5 bases). The CDR3 contains 14 residues. Germline assignment: CDR1 MGHRA and CDR2 YSYEKL. Trimming stripped 2 bases from V and 4 bases from J, with 11 bases between. CDR3 sequence reads: CASSQTRAGYGYTF. CDR3 nucleotides: TGCGCCAGCAGCCAAACCAGGGCCGGCTATGGCTACACCTTC.

The rearrangement joins TRBV6-4 to TRBJ2-3; 7 nucleotides align to TRBD2. The ends lost 3 bases at V and 1 base at J; junction bases unmatched: 10. The CDR3 is 17 amino acids. Germline V gene data show CDR1 as MRHNA and CDR2 as SNTAGT. CDR3 coding DNA: TGTGCCAGCAGTGAAATGCATCCGAGCGGGGGCACAGATACGCAGTATTTT. Its translation: CASSEMHPSGGTDTQYF.